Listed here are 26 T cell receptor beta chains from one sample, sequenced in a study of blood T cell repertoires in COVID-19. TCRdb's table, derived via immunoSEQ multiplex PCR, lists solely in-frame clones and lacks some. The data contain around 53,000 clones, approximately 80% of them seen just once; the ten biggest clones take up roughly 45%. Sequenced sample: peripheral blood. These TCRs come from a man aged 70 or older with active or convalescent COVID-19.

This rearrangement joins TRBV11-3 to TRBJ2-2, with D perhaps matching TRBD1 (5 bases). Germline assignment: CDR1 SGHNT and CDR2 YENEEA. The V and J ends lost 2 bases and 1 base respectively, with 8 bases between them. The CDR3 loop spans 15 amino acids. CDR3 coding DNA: TGTGCCAGCAGCTTAAACCAGGGGAACACCGGGGAGCTGTTTTTT. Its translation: CASSLNQGNTGELFF.

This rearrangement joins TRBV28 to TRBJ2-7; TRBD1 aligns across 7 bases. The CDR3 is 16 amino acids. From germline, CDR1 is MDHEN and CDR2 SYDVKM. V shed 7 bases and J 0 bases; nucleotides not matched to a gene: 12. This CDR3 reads CASNRNAWTGSYEQYF. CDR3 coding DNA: TGTGCCAGCAACCGAAACGCTTGGACAGGCTCCTACGAGCAGTACTTC.

CDR3 loop: CASSLAGGQGTYEQYF. CDR3 bases: TGTGCCAGCAGCTTGGCGGGGGGACAGGGAACCTACGAGCAGTACTTC. The V call is TRBV5-5, the J call TRBJ2-7; 9 bases are a match to TRBD1. The CDR3 has 16 amino acids. Germline CDR1 and CDR2: SGHKS and YYEKEE (reference sequence). V trimming: 0 bases; J trimming: 2 bases; junction bases outside the gene matches: 6.

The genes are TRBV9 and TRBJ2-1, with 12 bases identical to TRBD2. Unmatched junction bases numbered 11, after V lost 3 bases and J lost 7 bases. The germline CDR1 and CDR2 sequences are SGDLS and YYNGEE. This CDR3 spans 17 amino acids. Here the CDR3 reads CASSGHDLAGGPNEQFF. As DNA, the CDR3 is TGTGCCAGCAGCGGACATGATCTAGCGGGGGGGCCGAATGAGCAGTTCTTC. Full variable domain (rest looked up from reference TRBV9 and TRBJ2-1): DSGVTQTPKHLITATGQRVTLRCSPRSGDLSVYWYQQSLDQGLQFLIQYYNGEERAKGNILERFSAQQFPDLHSELNLSSLELGDSALYFCASSGHDLAGGPNEQFFGPGTRLTVL.

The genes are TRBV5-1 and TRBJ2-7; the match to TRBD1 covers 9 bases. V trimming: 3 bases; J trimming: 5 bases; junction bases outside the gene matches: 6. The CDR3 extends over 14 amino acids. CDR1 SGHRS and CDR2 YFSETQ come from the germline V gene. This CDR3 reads CASSSRDRDHEQYF. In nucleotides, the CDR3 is TGCGCCAGCAGCTCGCGGGACAGGGACCACGAGCAGTACTTC. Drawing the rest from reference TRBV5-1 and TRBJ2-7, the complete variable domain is KAGVTQTPRYLIKTRGQQVTLSCSPISGHRSVSWYQQTPGQGLQFLFEYFSETQRNKGNFPGRFSGRQFSNSRSEMNVSTLELGDSALYLCASSSRDRDHEQYFGPGTRLTVT.

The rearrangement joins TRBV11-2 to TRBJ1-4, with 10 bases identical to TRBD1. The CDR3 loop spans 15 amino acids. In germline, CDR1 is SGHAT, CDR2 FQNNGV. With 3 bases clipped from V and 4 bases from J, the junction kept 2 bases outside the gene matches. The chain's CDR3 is CASSFGTGVNEKLFF. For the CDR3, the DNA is TGTGCCAGCAGCTTCGGGACAGGGGTTAATGAAAAACTGTTTTTT.

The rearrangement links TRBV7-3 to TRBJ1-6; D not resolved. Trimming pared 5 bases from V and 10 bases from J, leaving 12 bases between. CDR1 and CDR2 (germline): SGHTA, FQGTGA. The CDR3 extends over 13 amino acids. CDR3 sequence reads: CASSPEGNSPLHF. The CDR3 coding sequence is TGTGCCAGCAGCCCAGAGGGCAACTCACCCCTCCACTTT.

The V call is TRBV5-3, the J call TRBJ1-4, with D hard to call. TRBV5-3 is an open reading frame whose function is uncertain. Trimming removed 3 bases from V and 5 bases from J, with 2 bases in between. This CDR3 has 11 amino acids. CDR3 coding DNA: TGTGCCAGAAGCTCGAATGAAAAACTGTTTTTT. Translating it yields CARSSNEKLFF.

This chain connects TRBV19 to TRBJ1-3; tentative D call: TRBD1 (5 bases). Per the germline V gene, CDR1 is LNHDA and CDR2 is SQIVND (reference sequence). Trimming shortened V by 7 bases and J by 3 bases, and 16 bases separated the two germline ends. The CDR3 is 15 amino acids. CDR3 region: CASTREGTYGNTIYF. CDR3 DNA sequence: TGTGCCAGTACCAGGGAGGGAACTTATGGAAACACCATATATTTT. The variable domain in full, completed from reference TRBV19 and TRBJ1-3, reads DGGITQSPKYLFRKEGQNVTLSCEQNLNHDAMYWYRQDPGQGLRLIYYSQIVNDFQKGDIAEGYSVSREKKESFPLTVTSAQKNPTAFYLCASTREGTYGNTIYFGEGSWLTVV.

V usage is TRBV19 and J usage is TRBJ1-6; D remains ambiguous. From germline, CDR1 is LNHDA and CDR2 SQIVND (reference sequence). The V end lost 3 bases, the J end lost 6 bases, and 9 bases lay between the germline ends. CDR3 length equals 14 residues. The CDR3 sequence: CASSIGLSNSPLHF. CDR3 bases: TGTGCCAGTAGTATTGGGCTAAGTAATTCACCCCTCCACTTT. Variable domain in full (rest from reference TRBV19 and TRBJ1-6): DGGITQSPKYLFRKEGQNVTLSCEQNLNHDAMYWYRQDPGQGLRLIYYSQIVNDFQKGDIAEGYSVSREKKESFPLTVTSAQKNPTAFYLCASSIGLSNSPLHFGNGTRLTVT.

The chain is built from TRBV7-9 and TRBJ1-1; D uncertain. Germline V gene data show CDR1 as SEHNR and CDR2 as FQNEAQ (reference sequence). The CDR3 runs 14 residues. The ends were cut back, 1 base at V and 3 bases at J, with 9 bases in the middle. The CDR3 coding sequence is TGTGCCAGCAGCTTAGGATTCGGTTACACTGAAGCTTTCTTT. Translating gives CASSLGFGYTEAFF.

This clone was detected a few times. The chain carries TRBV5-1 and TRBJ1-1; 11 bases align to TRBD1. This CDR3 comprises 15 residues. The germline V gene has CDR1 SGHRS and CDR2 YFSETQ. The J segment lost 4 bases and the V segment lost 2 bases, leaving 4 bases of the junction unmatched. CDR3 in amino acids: CASSLGDRGITEAFF. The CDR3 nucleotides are TGCGCCAGCAGCTTAGGGGACAGGGGGATCACTGAAGCTTTCTTT.

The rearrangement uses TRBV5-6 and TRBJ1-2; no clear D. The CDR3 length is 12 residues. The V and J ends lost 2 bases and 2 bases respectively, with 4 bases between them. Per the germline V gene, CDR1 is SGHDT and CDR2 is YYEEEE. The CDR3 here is CASSLQNYGYTF. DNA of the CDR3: TGTGCCAGCAGCTTACAGAACTATGGCTACACCTTC.

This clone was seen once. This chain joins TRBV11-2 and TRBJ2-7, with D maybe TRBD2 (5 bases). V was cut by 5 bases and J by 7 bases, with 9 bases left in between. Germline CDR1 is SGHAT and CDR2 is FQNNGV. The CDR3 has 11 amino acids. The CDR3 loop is CASSQTGEQYF. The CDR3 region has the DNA TGTGCCAGCAGCCAAACGGGAGAGCAGTACTTC.

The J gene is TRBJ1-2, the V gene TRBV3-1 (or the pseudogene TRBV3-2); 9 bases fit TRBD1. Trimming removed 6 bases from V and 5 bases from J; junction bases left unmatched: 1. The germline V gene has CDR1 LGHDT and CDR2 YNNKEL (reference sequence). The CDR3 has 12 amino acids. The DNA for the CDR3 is TGTGCCAGCAGGGACAGGGGTTATGGCTACACCTTC. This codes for CASRDRGYGYTF.

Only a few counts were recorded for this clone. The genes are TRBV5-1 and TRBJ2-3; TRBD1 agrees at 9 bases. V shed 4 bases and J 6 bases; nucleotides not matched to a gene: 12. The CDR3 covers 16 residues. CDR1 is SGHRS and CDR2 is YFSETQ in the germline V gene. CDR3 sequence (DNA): TGCGCCAGCAGCATTCCTCGGACAGGGGCCGAGGATACGCAGTATTTT. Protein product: CASSIPRTGAEDTQYF.

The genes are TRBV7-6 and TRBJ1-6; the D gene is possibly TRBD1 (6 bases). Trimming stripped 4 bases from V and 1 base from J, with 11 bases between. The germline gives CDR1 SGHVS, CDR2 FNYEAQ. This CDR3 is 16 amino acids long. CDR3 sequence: CASSSQGESYNSPLHF. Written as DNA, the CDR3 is TGTGCCAGCAGCTCACAGGGAGAATCCTATAATTCACCCCTCCACTTT.

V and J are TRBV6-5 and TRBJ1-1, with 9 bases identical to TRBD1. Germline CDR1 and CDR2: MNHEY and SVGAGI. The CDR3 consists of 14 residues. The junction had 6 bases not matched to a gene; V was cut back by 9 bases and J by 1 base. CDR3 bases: TGTGCCAGTTGGGCGACAGGGGGGAACACTGAAGCTTTCTTT. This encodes CASWATGGNTEAFF.

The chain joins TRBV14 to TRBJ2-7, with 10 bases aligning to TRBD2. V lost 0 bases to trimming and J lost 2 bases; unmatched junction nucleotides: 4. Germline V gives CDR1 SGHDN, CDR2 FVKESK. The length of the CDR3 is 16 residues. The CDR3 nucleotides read TGTGCCAGCAGCCAAGATCGCCTAGCGGGAGCCTACGAGCAGTACTTC. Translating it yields CASSQDRLAGAYEQYF.

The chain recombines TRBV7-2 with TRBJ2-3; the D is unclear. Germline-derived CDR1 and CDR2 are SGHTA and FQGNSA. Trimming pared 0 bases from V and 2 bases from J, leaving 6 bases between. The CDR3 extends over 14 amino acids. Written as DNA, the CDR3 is TGTGCCAGCAGCTTAGCTGGCACCACAGATACGCAGTATTTT. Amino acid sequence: CASSLAGTTDTQYF.

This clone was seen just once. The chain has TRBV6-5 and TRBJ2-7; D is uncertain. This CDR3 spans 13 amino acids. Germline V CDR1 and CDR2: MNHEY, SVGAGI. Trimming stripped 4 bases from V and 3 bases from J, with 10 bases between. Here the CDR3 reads CASSSQPSYEQYF. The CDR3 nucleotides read TGTGCCAGCAGTTCCCAACCTAGCTACGAGCAGTACTTC.

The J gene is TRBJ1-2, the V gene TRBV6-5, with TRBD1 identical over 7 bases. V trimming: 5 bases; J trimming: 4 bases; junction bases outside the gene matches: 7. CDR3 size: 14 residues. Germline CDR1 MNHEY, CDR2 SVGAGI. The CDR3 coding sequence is TGTGCCAGCAGTAAGGGGACAGAAACCTATGGCTACACCTTC. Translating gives CASSKGTETYGYTF.

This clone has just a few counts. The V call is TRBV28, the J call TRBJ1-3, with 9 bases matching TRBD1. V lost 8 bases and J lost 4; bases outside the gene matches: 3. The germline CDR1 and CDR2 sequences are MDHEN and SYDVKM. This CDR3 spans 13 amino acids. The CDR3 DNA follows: TGTGCCAGCCGCGACAGGGGGGGAAACACCATATATTTT. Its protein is CASRDRGGNTIYF.

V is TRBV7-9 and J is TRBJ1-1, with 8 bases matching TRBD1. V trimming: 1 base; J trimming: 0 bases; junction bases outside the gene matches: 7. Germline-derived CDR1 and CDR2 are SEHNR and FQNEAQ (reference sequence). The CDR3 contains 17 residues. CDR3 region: CASSLVGTGFMNTEAFF. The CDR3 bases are TGTGCCAGCAGCTTAGTGGGGACAGGATTTATGAACACTGAAGCTTTCTTT.

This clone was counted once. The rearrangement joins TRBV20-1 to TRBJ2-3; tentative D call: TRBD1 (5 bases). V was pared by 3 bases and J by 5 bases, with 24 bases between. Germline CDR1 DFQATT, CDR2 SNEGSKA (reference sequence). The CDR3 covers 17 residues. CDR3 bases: TGCAGTGCTAGTCTATCGCAGGGCGGATGGGGCAGAGATACGCAGTATTTT. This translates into CSASLSQGGWGRDTQYF.

CDR3 region: CASSYSGANVLTF. CDR3 bases: TGTGCCAGCAGTTATAGTGGGGCCAACGTCCTGACTTTC. The chain is built from TRBV6-5 and TRBJ2-6; D ambiguous. Trimming took off 3 bases at V and 3 bases at J, with 3 bases between the two ends. Germline CDR1 and CDR2: MNHEY and SVGAGI. The CDR3 is 13 residues long.